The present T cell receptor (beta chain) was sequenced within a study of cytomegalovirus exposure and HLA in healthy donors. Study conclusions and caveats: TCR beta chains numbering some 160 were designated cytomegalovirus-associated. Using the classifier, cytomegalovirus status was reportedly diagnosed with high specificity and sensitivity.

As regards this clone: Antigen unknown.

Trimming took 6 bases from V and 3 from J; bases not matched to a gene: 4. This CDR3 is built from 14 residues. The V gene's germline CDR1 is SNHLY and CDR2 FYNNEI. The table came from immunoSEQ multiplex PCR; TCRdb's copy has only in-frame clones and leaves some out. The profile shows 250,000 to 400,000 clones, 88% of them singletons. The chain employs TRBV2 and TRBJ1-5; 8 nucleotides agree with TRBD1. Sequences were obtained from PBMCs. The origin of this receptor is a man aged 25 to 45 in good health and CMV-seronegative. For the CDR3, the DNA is TGTGCCAGCAGGTCACAGGGGGTCAATCAGCCCCAGCATTTT. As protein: CASRSQGVNQPQHF.